This TCR beta chain is from a study of blood T cells in healthy people across ages (dated by TCRdb to the mid-2010s). General notes on the study: In model experiments, template switching captured roughly one uniquely barcoded TCR beta cDNA molecule for every two T cells. The study measured age-related changes in TCR beta repertoire diversity using deep sequencing normalized with unique cDNA molecular identifiers. The donors were split into four age groups: young (average around 16 years), middle-aged (39), aged (over 55) and long-lived (approximately 80). To avoid experimental bias, donors of different ages were randomly spread across the sequencing lanes. Two additional independent replicas of 1 million unique cDNA reads from the same blood draw were analyzed for two donors (one aged 18 to 30 and one aged 80 or older). Points the paper makes about the study in general: Observed TCR beta diversity correlated strongly with the percentage of naive T cells measured by flow cytometry. As age increased, observed TCR beta diversity per million T cells dropped in a roughly linear way, and a significant reduction was already evident by age about 40. Because profiling used bulk unsorted PBMCs, naive and antigen-experienced compartments could not be compared conclusively. Compared with the aged group, the long-lived group had more naive CD4+ T cells, fewer expanded clones and increased TCR diversity, a pattern suggesting age selection. Estimates of total diversity based on one million sequenced T cells were considered lower bounds and underestimates. Because the CMV infection status of the donors was unknown, age-related changes in expanded clonotypes may potentially have been confounded.

The CDR3 runs 14 residues from the cysteine to the phenylalanine. The sequence is cut down to CDR3 DNA, 42 bases in frame from base 1. Sequences MNHEY (CDR1) and SVGEGT (CDR2) are obtained from the germline V gene. Relative to germline, V is missing 6 bases and J is missing 2 bases, with 7 bases of the junction outside any gene match. Details on this clonotype: What this receptor recognizes is not known. The input lacks base qualities; no much larger clone sits a single base away.

Library construction relied on 5' RACE. The sequencer was an Illumina HiSeq 2500. A second roughly 7 to 12 cycle PCR used a sample-barcoded 5' primer and a J-beta primer mix. A unique molecular identifier was introduced onto each TCR beta cDNA molecule by a template-switch 5' adaptor carrying 12 random nucleotides. Each sample yielded at least 2.5 million CDR3-containing paired-end reads. First-strand cDNA was synthesized from all RNA with the Mint cDNA synthesis kit, primed by a TRBC-specific oligonucleotide. After uracil-DNA glycosylase treatment, a first 18-cycle PCR used universal primers M1SS and BC2_uni_R on all cDNA. Per the source publication's procedure: Normalization of each sample was performed by random selection of 1 million high-quality reads, each carrying a distinct molecular identifier. Instead of being binned into consensus sequences, reads with shared molecular identifiers were discarded. MiTCR, run with a Q25 quality threshold and the strictest error-elimination algorithm, handled CDR3 identification, clonotype clustering and error correction. A nonparametric unseen species model with Euler transformation was used to estimate lower-bound total TCR beta diversity. TCRdb trimmed public reads at Q25 via fastp, called clones via MiXCR and kept in-frame beta chains. Rows are combined by CDR3 protein, so each entry shows the most common genes and DNA. In this record, the V and J calls reflect TCRdb's handling and not the investigators' own analysis. Counted in this sample were over 500,000 distinct CDR3 sequences; over 40% of them appeared once. The ten most abundant clones make up around an eighth of the sample.

Systemically healthy Caucasian individuals from Russia, 39 in total and aged roughly 6 to 90 years, were included as donors. Approximately 9 milliliters of peripheral blood were collected from each donor into EDTA-treated Vacutainer tubes. Ficoll-Paque density-gradient centrifugation was used to isolate PBMCs, with at least 6 million per sample. Total RNA, at least 6 micrograms per sample, was extracted from PBMCs with Trizol reagent. The percentages of naive CD45RAhigh/CD27high T cells were determined by flow cytometry on a PBMC aliquot from every donor. Sequenced: blood. Recombination connected TRBV6-2 or TRBV6-3 to TRBJ2-7; 7 bases in between match TRBD2. This receptor was obtained from a woman older than 75 in good health. The sequenced DNA is TGTGCCAGCAGCTTAGCGGGTTCAACCTACGAGCAGTACTTC. Its product reads: CASSLAGSTYEQYF.